A single sample gave rise to the 27 T cell receptor beta chains below, sequenced in a study of glioma-infiltrating T cells after dendritic cell vaccination. Time point in this sample: after dendritic cell vaccination, including at tumor progression/relapse. Repertoires were generated with immunoSEQ multiplex PCR, while TCRdb's copy carries only in-frame clones and drops some. This sample carries tens of thousands of clones, about 85% of them seen once, and the ten largest clones take around 8.5%. Sequences were derived from blood, sampled after dendritic cell vaccination. The receptor set was obtained from a human donor with glioblastoma.

This clone occurred once. This chain connects TRBV4-3 to TRBJ1-1, with D unclear. Germline assignment: CDR1 LGHNA and CDR2 YSLEER. CDR3 length: 15 residues. V gave up 2 bases and J gave up 5 bases, with 15 bases separating them. CDR3 region: CASSQNGEGSTEAFF. The CDR3 nucleotides are TGCGCCAGCAGCCAAAACGGGGAGGGTAGTACTGAAGCTTTCTTT.

This rearrangement joins TRBV21-1 to TRBJ2-1; the table's D gene call, TRBD2, was not cross checked with the DNA. TRBV21-1 is a known pseudogene. The CDR3 has 20 amino acids. In DNA, the CDR3 is TGTGCCAGCAGCAAATCTTGTTCTGTGCCCAGCGGAATAACCTACAATGAGCAGTTCTTC. Its protein is CASSKSCSVPSGITYNEQFF.

V and J are TRBV19 and TRBJ2-1, with TRBD2 identical over 7 bases. This CDR3 comprises 21 residues. Germline V gene data show CDR1 as LNHDA and CDR2 as SQIVND (reference sequence). V shed 0 bases, J shed 3 bases, and the junction held 20 bases outside the gene matches. For the CDR3, the DNA is TGTGCCAGTAGTATAGACAGGGAGGGATCCATCGGCATGGAGCTCTACAATGAGCAGTTCTTC. This codes for CASSIDREGSIGMELYNEQFF.

This clone is labeled medium-sized. The chain joins TRBV4-3 to TRBJ2-3; the match to TRBD2 covers 14 bases. J was trimmed by 2 bases and V by 3 bases; bases with no gene match: 13. CDR1 LGHNA and CDR2 YSLEER come from the germline V gene. The CDR3 sequence is 20 residues long. Here the CDR3 reads CASSHPWGLAGELHTDTQYF. CDR3 DNA sequence: TGCGCCAGCAGCCACCCTTGGGGACTAGCGGGGGAACTGCACACAGATACGCAGTATTTT.

This chain connects TRBV9 to TRBJ2-1, with 11 positions matching TRBD2. Trimming at V came to 4 bases and at J to 8 bases, leaving 8 bases not matched to a gene. There are 15 residues in the CDR3. The germline V gene encodes CDR1 SGDLS and CDR2 YYNGEE. The CDR3 DNA is TGTGCCAGCAGCTCACTTAGCGGGGGGGCCCATGAGCAGTTCTTC. It translates to CASSSLSGGAHEQFF.

Judged by abundance, this clone is medium-sized (0.01 to 0.1%). The CDR3 nucleotides read TGTGCCAGCTCCGTTGTCCGGGACAGGAGTCCCTACGAGCAGTACTTC. This gives the protein CASSVVRDRSPYEQYF. The chain uses TRBV18 and TRBJ2-7, with TRBD1 identical over 8 bases. This CDR3 region has 16 residues. V shed 6 bases and J 2 bases; nucleotides not matched to a gene: 12. Germline-derived CDR1 and CDR2 are KGHSH and LQKENI.

The chain joins TRBV5-4 to TRBJ2-1; 7 bases fit TRBD2. The germline V gene encodes CDR1 SGHNT and CDR2 YYREEE (reference sequence). Trimming removed 1 base from V and 0 bases from J; junction bases left unmatched: 4. This CDR3 is 16 amino acids long. CDR3 coding DNA: TGTGCCAGCAGCTTGAGCGGGGCGAGCTCCTACAATGAGCAGTTCTTC. As protein: CASSLSGASSYNEQFF. The full variable domain, completed using reference TRBV5-4 and TRBJ2-1, is ETGVTQSPTHLIKTRGQQVTLRCSSQSGHNTVSWYQQALGQGPQFIFQYYREEENGRGNFPPRFSGLQFPNYSSELNVNALELDDSALYLCASSLSGASSYNEQFFGPGTRLTVL.

The V and J genes are TRBV2 and TRBJ1-1; TRBD1 matches at 7 bases. Germline loops: CDR1 SNHLY, CDR2 FYNNEI. The CDR3 runs to 14 residues. V was clipped by 6 bases and J by 4 bases; unmatched bases: 8. CDR3 protein: CASSAGTARTEAFF. DNA for the CDR3: TGTGCCAGCAGCGCCGGGACAGCCCGCACTGAAGCTTTCTTT. The complete variable domain, with remaining parts taken from reference TRBV2 and TRBJ1-1, reads EPEVTQTPSHQVTQMGQEVILRCVPISNHLYFYWYRQILGQKVEFLVSFYNNEISEKSEIFDDQFSVERPDGSNFTLKIRSTKLEDSAMYFCASSAGTARTEAFFGQGTRLTVV.

The chain carries TRBV7-9 and TRBJ1-1; 10 nucleotides align to TRBD1. V gave up 4 bases and J gave up 10 bases; unmatched junction bases: 6. The germline gives CDR1 SEHNR, CDR2 FQNEAQ (reference sequence). This CDR3 is built from 13 residues. CDR3 sequence: CASSWGQGFGAFF. The CDR3 DNA sequence: TGTGCCAGCAGCTGGGGACAGGGGTTCGGAGCTTTCTTT. The variable domain in full, with the rest retrieved from reference TRBV7-9 and TRBJ1-1, is DTGVSQNPRHKITKRGQNVTFRCDPISEHNRLYWYRQTLGQGPEFLTYFQNEAQLEKSRLLSDRFSAERPKGSFSTLEIQRTEQGDSAMYLCASSWGQGFGAFFGQGTRLTVV.

The chain is built from TRBV5-1 and TRBJ2-7, with TRBD2 as a possible D gene (6 bases). The CDR3 has 13 amino acids. V shed 2 bases and J shed 6 bases, with 12 bases lying between them. Germline V gene lookup returns CDR1 SGHRS and CDR2 YFSETQ. DNA of the CDR3: TGCGCCAGCAGCTTTAACTCCGGGGGCGAGCAGTACTTC. Protein: CASSFNSGGEQYF.

The gene calls are TRBV25-1 and TRBJ2-7; TRBD2 matches at 8 bases. This CDR3 contains 16 residues. V trimming: 5 bases; J trimming: 5 bases; junction bases outside the gene matches: 14. The germline V gene encodes CDR1 MGHDK and CDR2 SYGVNS. The chain's CDR3 is CASSYPQAGEENEQYF. CDR3 DNA sequence: TGTGCCAGCAGTTACCCTCAAGCGGGAGAAGAAAACGAGCAGTACTTC.

This clone was counted a single time. The chain combines TRBV14 with TRBJ2-7; D is uncertain. V lost 4 bases and J lost 0, with 10 bases in between. This CDR3 is 14 amino acids long. Per the germline V gene, CDR1 is SGHDN and CDR2 is FVKESK. CDR3 bases: TGTGCCAGCAGCCCTCGCCTGAGCTCCTACGAGCAGTACTTC. Translated, it gives CASSPRLSSYEQYF.

The chain uses TRBV7-8 and TRBJ1-2; the D gene is possibly TRBD1 (5 bases). Germline V gene data show CDR1 as SGHVS and CDR2 as FQNEAQ. The CDR3 length is 13 residues. V was pared by 1 base and J by 6 bases, with 9 bases between. The CDR3 protein is CASSLVRTNGYTF. The CDR3 bases are TGTGCCAGCAGCTTAGTGAGGACAAATGGCTACACCTTC.

J is TRBJ2-1 and V is TRBV2; possible D gene TRBD1, 5 bases. Germline CDR1 SNHLY, CDR2 FYNNEI. Trimming cost V 5 bases and J 10 bases, with 18 bases left between them. CDR3 size: 14 residues. CDR3 in DNA: TGTGCCAGCAGTTGGTCAGGGAATCTCGTCGAGCAGTTCTTC. This encodes CASSWSGNLVEQFF.

This chain joins TRBV4-1 and TRBJ2-7, with 13 bases that match TRBD2. After removal of 0 bases from V and 3 bases from J, the junction contained 5 bases not matched to a gene. The CDR3 has 17 amino acids. Germline-derived CDR1 and CDR2 are MGHRA and YSYEKL. This CDR3 is CASSQEWGLAGYYEQYF. Here the CDR3 DNA reads TGCGCCAGCAGCCAAGAATGGGGACTAGCGGGATACTACGAGCAGTACTTC.

The chain recombines TRBV2 with TRBJ1-3, with D perhaps matching TRBD1 (5 bases). V lost 7 bases and J 3 bases, leaving 13 bases between the germline ends. CDR3 length: 14 residues. From germline, CDR1 is SNHLY and CDR2 FYNNEI. The CDR3 coding sequence is TGTGCCAGCATTCAGGGTACGGGTGGAAACACCATATATTTT. Encoded protein: CASIQGTGGNTIYF.

J is TRBJ1-1 and V is TRBV6-5; TRBD1 agrees at 9 bases. V lost 6 bases, J lost 0 bases, and 5 bases stayed unmatched. The CDR3 length is 15 residues. Per the germline V gene, CDR1 is MNHEY and CDR2 is SVGAGI. The CDR3 bases are TGTGCCAGCAGGCGACAGGGGGTAGTGAACACTGAAGCTTTCTTT. This translates into CASRRQGVVNTEAFF.

The chain carries TRBV5-4 and TRBJ2-5, with 8 bases lining up with TRBD2. CDR1 and CDR2 (germline): SGHNT, YYREEE (reference sequence). This CDR3 spans 16 amino acids. The ends lost 2 bases at V and 5 bases at J; junction bases unmatched: 11. The DNA for the CDR3 is TGTGCCAGCAGCTTACCTACCGGGACTAGAAAGGAGACCCAGTACTTC. Its protein is CASSLPTGTRKETQYF.

A few counts support this clone. The rearrangement joins TRBV6-1 to TRBJ1-2; 9 bases are a match to TRBD1. The CDR3 is made up of 15 amino acids. Trimming cost V 1 base and J 4 bases; bases outside gene matches: 4. Germline V gene data show CDR1 as MNHNS and CDR2 as SASEGT. In nucleotides, the CDR3 is TGTGCCAGCAGTGAAGGGACAGGGGCAGGCTATGGCTACACCTTC. Amino acids: CASSEGTGAGYGYTF.

J is TRBJ1-1 and V is TRBV7-2; 10 nucleotides align to TRBD1. V gave up 2 bases and J gave up 5 bases; unmatched junction bases: 5. Germline-derived CDR1 and CDR2 are SGHTA and FQGNSA. The CDR3 runs to 15 residues. CDR3 coding DNA: TGTGCCAGCAGCTTAATAGGACAGGGGGTAACTGAAGCTTTCTTT. It encodes CASSLIGQGVTEAFF.

This clone was detected only once. The V and J genes are TRBV15 and TRBJ2-7; D perhaps matches TRBD2 (6 bases). CDR1 is LNHNV and CDR2 is YYDKDF in the germline V gene (reference sequence). Trimming pared 0 bases from V and 7 bases from J, leaving 19 bases between. The CDR3 sequence is 16 residues long. CDR3 nucleotide sequence: TGTGCCACCAGCAGAGATAGGGGACTGACCGGGGGTGAGCAGTACTTC. Translating gives CATSRDRGLTGGEQYF.

The CDR3 here is CASSPSRGDSKGEKLFF. Here the CDR3 DNA reads TGTGCCAGCTCACCATCCCGGGGAGATAGCAAAGGTGAAAAACTGTTTTTT. The genes are TRBV18 and TRBJ1-4; D unresolved. CDR1 and CDR2 (germline): KGHSH, LQKENI. The CDR3 consists of 17 residues. V lost 2 bases and J 7 bases, leaving 20 bases between the germline ends. Full variable domain (remainder filled in from reference TRBV18 and TRBJ1-4): NAGVMQNPRHLVRRRGQEARLRCSPMKGHSHVYWYRQLPEEGLKFMVYLQKENIIDESGMPKERFSAEFPKEGPSILRIQQVVRGDSAAYFCASSPSRGDSKGEKLFFGSGTQLSVL.

This sequence joins TRBV27 and TRBJ2-7; TRBD1 might be the D (6 bases). CDR3 length: 14 amino acids. The V and J ends lost 0 bases and 3 bases respectively, with 9 bases between them. Per the germline V gene, CDR1 is MNHEY and CDR2 is SMNVEV (reference sequence). CDR3 coding DNA: TGTGCCAGCAGTTTATCGGGACAAATCTACGAGCAGTACTTC. Translating gives CASSLSGQIYEQYF.

This clone came up once. The rearrangement joins TRBV6-1 to TRBJ2-7; D might be TRBD1 (5 bases). The CDR3 runs to 13 residues. V lost 6 bases and J lost 3, with 12 bases in between. CDR1 and CDR2 from the germline V gene are MNHNS and SASEGT. The DNA for the CDR3 is TGTGCCAGCAGGCAGGGATGGGACTACGAGCAGTACTTC. Translated, it gives CASRQGWDYEQYF.

V and J are TRBV7-9 and TRBJ2-1; 7 nucleotides align to TRBD1. The V gene's germline CDR1 is SEHNR and CDR2 FQNEAQ (reference sequence). V shed 8 bases, J shed 8 bases, and the junction held 15 bases outside the gene matches. This CDR3 spans 15 amino acids. The CDR3 loop reads CASFAPDRPYDEQFF. Written as DNA, the CDR3 is TGTGCCAGCTTTGCCCCGGACAGGCCTTACGATGAGCAGTTCTTC.

The chain uses TRBV5-1 and TRBJ1-5, with 7 bases aligning to TRBD1. Per germline, CDR1 SGHRS and CDR2 YFSETQ. Unmatched junction bases numbered 4, after V lost 0 bases and J lost 4 bases. The CDR3 extends over 15 amino acids. The CDR3 DNA reads as TGCGCCAGCAGCTTGGAGGGACAGACAAATCAGCCCCAGCATTTT. The encoded protein is CASSLEGQTNQPQHF. The entire variable domain, with the rest obtained from reference TRBV5-1 and TRBJ1-5, is as follows: KAGVTQTPRYLIKTRGQQVTLSCSPISGHRSVSWYQQTPGQGLQFLFEYFSETQRNKGNFPGRFSGRQFSNSRSEMNVSTLELGDSALYLCASSLEGQTNQPQHFGDGTRLSIL.

The V gene is TRBV18, the J gene TRBJ1-5; D perhaps matches TRBD1 (6 bases). V lost 4 bases to trimming and J lost 7 bases, with 11 bases between them. This CDR3 spans 13 amino acids. Germline CDR1 KGHSH, CDR2 LQKENI. As DNA, the CDR3 is TGTGCCAGCTCACACGGACAGCTCCAGCCCCAGCATTTT. Amino acids: CASSHGQLQPQHF. The complete variable domain, with remaining parts taken from reference TRBV18 and TRBJ1-5, reads NAGVMQNPRHLVRRRGQEARLRCSPMKGHSHVYWYRQLPEEGLKFMVYLQKENIIDESGMPKERFSAEFPKEGPSILRIQQVVRGDSAAYFCASSHGQLQPQHFGDGTRLSIL.